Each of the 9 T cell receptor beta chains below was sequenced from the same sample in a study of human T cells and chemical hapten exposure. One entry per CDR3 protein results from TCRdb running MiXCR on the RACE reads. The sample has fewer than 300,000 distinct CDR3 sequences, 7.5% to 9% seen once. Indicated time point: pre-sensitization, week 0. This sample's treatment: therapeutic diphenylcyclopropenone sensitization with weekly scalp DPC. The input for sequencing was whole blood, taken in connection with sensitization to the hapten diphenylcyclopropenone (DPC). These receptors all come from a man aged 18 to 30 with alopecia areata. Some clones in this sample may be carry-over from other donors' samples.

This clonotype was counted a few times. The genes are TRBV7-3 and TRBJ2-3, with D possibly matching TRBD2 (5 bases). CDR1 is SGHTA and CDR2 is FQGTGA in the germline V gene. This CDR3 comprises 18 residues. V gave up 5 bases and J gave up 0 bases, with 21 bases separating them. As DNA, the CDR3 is TGTGCCAGCAGCACCCGGGCCCCCCTAGCAGGAAGCACAGATACGCAGTATTTT. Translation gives CASSTRAPLAGSTDTQYF.

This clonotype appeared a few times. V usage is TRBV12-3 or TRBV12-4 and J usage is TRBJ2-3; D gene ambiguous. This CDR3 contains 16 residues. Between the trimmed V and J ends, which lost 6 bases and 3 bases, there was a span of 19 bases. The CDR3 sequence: CASSLSLWVKTDTQYF. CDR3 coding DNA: TGTGCCAGCAGCCTGAGTTTGTGGGTAAAGACAGATACGCAGTATTTT.

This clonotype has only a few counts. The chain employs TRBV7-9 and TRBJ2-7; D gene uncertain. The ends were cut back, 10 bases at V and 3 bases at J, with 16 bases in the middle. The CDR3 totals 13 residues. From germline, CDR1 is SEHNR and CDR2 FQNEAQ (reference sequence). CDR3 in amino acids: CATARAGNYEQYV. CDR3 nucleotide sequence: TGTGCCACGGCAAGGGCAGGCAACTACGAGCAGTACGTC.

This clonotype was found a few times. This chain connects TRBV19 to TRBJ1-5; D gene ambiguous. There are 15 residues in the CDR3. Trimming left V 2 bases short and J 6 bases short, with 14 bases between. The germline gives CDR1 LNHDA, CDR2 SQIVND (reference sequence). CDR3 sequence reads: CASSIWEVVAQPQHF. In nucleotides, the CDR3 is TGTGCCAGTAGTATATGGGAGGTAGTAGCTCAGCCCCAGCATTTT.

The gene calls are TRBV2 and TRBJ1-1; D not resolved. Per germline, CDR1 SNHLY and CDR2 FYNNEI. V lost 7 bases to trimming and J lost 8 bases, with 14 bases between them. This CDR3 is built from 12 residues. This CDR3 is CASNPLRKEAFF. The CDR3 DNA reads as TGTGCCAGCAACCCTCTAAGGAAGGAAGCTTTCTTT.

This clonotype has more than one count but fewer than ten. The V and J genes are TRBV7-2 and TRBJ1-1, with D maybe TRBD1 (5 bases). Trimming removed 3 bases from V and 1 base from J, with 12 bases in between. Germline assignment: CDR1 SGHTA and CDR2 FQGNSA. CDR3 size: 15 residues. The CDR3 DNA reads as TGTGCCAGCAGCTTTAGGCTGGGACGGAACACTGAAGCTTTCTTT. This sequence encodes CASSFRLGRNTEAFF.

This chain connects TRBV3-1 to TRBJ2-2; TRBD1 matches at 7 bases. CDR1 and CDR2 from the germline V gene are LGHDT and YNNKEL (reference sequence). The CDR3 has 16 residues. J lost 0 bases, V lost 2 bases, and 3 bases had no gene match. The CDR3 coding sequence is TGTGCCAGCAGCCAACGGGACAGATCGAACACCGGGGAGCTGTTTTTT. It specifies CASSQRDRSNTGELFF.

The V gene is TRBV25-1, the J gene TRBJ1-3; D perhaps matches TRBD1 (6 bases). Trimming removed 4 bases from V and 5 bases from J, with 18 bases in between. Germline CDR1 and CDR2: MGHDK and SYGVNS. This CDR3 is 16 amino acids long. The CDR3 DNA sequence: TGTGCCAGCAGTGTACAAAACCAGGGGCTCAGAAACACCATATATTTT. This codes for CASSVQNQGLRNTIYF.

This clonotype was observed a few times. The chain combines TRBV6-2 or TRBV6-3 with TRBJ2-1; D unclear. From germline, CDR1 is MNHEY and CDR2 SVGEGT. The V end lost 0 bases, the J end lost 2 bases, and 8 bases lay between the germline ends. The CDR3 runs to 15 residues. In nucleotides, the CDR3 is TGTGCCAGCAGTTACTCGGGTCCCCCCTACAATGAGCAGTTCTTC. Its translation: CASSYSGPPYNEQFF.